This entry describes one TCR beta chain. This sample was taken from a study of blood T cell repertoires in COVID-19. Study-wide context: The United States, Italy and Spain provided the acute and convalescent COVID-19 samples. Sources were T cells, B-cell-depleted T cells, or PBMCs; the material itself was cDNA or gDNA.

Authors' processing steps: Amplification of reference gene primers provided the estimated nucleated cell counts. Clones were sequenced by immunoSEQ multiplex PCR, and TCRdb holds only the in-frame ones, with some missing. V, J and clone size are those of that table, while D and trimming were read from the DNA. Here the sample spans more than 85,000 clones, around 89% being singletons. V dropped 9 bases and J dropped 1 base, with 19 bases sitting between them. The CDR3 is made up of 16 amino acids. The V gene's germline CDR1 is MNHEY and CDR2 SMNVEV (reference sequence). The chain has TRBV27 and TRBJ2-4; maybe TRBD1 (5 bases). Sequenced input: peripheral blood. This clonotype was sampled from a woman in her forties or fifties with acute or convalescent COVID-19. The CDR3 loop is CASSGPSFSAKNIQYF. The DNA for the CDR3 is TGTGCCAGTTCAGGGCCGAGCTTTTCGGCCAAAAACATTCAGTACTTC.